This TCR beta chain is from a study of human T cells and chemical hapten exposure. Time point meaning: patch test 3, about 24 weeks after DPC sensitization. Treatment indicated: therapeutic diphenylcyclopropenone sensitization with weekly scalp DPC. One entry per CDR3 protein results from TCRdb running MiXCR on the RACE reads. The sample has 150,000 to 200,000 distinct CDR3 sequences; more than 20% are singletons. Germline V CDR1 and CDR2: MNHEY, SVGEGT. This CDR3 is built from 13 residues. V was pared by 4 bases and J by 9 bases, with 13 bases between. This sequence was found in a woman aged 40 to 49 with alopecia areata. Some clones in this sample may be carry-over from other donors' samples. This chain uses TRBV6-2 or TRBV6-3 with TRBJ2-1, with a weak D call TRBD2 (5 bases). Sequenced here: whole blood, sampled in connection with sensitization to the hapten diphenylcyclopropenone (DPC). CDR3 DNA: TGTGCCAGCAGTTCCTTAGCTGAGGGTGAGCAGTTCTTC. Its protein product is CASSSLAEGEQFF.